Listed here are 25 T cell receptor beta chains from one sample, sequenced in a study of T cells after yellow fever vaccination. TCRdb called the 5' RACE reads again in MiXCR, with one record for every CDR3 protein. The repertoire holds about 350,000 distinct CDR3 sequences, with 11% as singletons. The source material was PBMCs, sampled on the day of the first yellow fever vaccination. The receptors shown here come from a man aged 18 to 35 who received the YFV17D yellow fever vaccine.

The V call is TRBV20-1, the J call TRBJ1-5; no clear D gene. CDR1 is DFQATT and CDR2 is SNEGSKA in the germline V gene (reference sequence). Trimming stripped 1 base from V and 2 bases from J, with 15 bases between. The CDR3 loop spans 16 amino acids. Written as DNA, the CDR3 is TGCAGTGCTAGAGGGCCCCTAGGGAAGGGCAATCAGCCCCAGCATTTT. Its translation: CSARGPLGKGNQPQHF.

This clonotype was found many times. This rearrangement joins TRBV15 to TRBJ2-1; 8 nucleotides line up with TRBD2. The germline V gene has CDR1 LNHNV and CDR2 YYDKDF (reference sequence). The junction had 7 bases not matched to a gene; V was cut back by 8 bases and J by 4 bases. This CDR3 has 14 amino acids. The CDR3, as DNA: TGTGCCACCTCGCGGGCGGGGGGATACAATGAGCAGTTCTTC. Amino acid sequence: CATSRAGGYNEQFF.

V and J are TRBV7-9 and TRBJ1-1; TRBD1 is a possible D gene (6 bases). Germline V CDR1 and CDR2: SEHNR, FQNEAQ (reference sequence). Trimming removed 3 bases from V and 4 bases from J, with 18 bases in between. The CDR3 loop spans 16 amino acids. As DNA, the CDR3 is TGTGCCAGCAGCTTCGGTTGGTTGGGCAGGGGCACTGAAGCTTTCTTT. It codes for CASSFGWLGRGTEAFF.

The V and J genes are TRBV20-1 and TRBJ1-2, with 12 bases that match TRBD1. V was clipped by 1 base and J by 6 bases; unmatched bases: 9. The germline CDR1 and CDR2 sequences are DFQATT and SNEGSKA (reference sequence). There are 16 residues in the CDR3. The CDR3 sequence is CSARVVAGQGAHGYTF. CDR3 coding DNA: TGCAGTGCTAGAGTAGTCGCGGGACAGGGGGCGCATGGCTACACCTTC.

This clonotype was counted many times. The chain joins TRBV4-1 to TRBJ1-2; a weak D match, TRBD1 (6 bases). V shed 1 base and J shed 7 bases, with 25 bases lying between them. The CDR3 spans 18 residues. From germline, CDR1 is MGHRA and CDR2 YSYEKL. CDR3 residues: CASSQVPLLRGHAGGYTF. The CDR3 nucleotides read TGCGCCAGCAGCCAAGTCCCTCTCCTCAGGGGCCACGCCGGTGGCTACACCTTC.

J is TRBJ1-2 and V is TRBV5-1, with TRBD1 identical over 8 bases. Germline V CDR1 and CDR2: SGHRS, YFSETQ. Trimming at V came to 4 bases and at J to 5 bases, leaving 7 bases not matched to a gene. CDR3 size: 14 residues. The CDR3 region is CASSGGQEIYGYTF. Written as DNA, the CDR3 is TGCGCCAGCAGCGGGGGACAGGAGATTTATGGCTACACCTTC.

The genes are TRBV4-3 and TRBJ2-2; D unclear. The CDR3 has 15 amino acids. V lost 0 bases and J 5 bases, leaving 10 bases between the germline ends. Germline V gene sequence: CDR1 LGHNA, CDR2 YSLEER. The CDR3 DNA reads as TGCGCCAGCAGCCAAGAAGGTTGGTTAACCGGGGAGCTGTTTTTT. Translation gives CASSQEGWLTGELFF.

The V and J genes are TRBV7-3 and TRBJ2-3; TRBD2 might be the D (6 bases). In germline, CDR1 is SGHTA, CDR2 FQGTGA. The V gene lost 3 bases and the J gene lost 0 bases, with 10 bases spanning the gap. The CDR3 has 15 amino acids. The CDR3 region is CASSFGDSSTDTQYF. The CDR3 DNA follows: TGTGCCAGCAGCTTTGGGGACTCGAGCACAGATACGCAGTATTTT.

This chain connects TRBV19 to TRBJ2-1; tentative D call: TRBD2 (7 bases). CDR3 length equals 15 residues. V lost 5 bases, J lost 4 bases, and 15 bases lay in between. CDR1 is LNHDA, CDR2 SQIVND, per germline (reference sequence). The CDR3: CASSLRGGEYNEQFF. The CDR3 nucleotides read TGTGCCAGTAGTCTTCGCGGGGGCGAATACAATGAGCAGTTCTTC.

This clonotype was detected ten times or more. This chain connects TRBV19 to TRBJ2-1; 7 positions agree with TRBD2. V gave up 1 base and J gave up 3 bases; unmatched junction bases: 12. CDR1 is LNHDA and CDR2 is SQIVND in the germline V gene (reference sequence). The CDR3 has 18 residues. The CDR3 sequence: CASSIGAQRGPNYNEQFF. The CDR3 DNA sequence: TGTGCCAGTAGTATAGGGGCCCAGCGGGGACCGAACTACAATGAGCAGTTCTTC.

CDR3: CASGEGLGQPQHF. The CDR3 DNA sequence: TGTGCCAGCGGGGAGGGCTTGGGTCAGCCCCAGCATTTT. The chain recombines TRBV9 with TRBJ1-5; no reliable D call. Germline V CDR1 and CDR2: SGDLS, YYNGEE. The CDR3 covers 13 residues. V gave up 7 bases and J gave up 6 bases, with 14 bases separating them. The full variable domain, completed using reference TRBV9 and TRBJ1-5, is DSGVTQTPKHLITATGQRVTLRCSPRSGDLSVYWYQQSLDQGLQFLIQYYNGEERAKGNILERFSAQQFPDLHSELNLSSLELGDSALYFCASGEGLGQPQHFGDGTRLSIL.

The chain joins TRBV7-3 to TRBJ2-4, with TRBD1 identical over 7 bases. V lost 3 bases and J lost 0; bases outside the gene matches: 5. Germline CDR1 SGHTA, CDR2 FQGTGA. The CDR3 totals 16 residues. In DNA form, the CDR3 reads TGTGCCAGCAGCTTCCGGGACAGCCTAGCCAAAAACATTCAGTACTTC. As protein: CASSFRDSLAKNIQYF.

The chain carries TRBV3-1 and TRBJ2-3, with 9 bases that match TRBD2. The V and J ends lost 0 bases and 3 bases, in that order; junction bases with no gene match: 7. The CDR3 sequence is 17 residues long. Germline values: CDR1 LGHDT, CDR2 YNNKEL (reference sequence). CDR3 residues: CASSQDPSGGMTDTQYF. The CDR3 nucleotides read TGTGCCAGCAGCCAAGATCCCAGCGGGGGGATGACAGATACGCAGTATTTT.

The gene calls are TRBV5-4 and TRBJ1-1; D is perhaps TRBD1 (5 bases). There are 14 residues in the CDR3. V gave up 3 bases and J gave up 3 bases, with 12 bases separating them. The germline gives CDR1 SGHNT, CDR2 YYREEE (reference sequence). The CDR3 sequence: CASSWDRGYTEAFF. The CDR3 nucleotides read TGTGCCAGCAGCTGGGACCGAGGATACACTGAAGCTTTCTTT.

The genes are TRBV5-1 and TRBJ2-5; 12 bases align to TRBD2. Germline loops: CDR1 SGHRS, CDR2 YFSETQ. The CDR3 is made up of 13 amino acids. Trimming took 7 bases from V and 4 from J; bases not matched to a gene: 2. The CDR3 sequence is CASELAGGETQYF. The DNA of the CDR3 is TGCGCCAGCGAACTAGCGGGGGGAGAGACCCAGTACTTC.

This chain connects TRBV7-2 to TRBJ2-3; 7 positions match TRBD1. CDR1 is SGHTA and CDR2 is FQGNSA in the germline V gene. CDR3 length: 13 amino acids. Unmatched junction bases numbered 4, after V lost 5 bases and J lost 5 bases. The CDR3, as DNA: TGTGCCAGCAGCGGGGCAGGGGGAGATACGCAGTATTTT. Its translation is CASSGAGGDTQYF. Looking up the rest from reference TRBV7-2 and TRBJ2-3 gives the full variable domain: GAGVSQSPSNKVTEKGKDVELRCDPISGHTALYWYRQSLGQGLEFLIYFQGNSAPDKSGLPSDRFSAERTGGSVSTLTIQRTQQEDSAVYLCASSGAGGDTQYFGPGTRLTVL.

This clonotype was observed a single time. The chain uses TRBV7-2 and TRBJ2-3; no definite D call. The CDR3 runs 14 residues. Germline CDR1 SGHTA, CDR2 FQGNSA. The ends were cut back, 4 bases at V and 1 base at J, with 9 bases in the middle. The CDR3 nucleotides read TGTGCCAGCAGCTCCTTGCCTGGCACAGATACGCAGTATTTT. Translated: CASSSLPGTDTQYF.

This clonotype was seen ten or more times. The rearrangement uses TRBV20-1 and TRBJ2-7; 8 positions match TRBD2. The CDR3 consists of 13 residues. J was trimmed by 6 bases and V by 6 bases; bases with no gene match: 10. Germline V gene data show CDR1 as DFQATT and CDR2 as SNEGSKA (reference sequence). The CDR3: CSAWHAGGGEQYV. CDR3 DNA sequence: TGCAGTGCCTGGCATGCGGGGGGCGGCGAGCAGTACGTC.

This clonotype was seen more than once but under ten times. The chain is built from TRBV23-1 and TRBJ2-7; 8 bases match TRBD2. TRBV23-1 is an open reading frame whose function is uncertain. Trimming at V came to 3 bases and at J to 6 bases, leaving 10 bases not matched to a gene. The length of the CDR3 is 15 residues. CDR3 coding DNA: TGCGCCAGCAGTCATATTCCGGGGGGGAGTTGCGAGCAGTACTTC. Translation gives CASSHIPGGSCEQYF.

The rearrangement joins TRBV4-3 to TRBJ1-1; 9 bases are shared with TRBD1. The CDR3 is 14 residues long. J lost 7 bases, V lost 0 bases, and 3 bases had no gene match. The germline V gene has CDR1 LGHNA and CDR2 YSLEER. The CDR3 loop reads CASSQDPTGGEAFF. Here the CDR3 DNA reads TGCGCCAGCAGCCAAGACCCGACAGGGGGTGAAGCTTTCTTT.

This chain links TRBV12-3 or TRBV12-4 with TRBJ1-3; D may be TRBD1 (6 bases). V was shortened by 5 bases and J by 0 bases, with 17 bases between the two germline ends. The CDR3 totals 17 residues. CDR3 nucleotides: TGTGCCAGCAGTCTGGGGGCAGCGAGATTCTCTGGAAACACCATATATTTT. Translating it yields CASSLGAARFSGNTIYF.

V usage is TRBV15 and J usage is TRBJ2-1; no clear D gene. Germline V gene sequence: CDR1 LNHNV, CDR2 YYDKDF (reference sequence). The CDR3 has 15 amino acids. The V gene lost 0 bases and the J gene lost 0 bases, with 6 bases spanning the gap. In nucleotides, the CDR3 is TGTGCCACCAGCAGAGATTGGGGCTCCTACAATGAGCAGTTCTTC. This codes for CATSRDWGSYNEQFF.

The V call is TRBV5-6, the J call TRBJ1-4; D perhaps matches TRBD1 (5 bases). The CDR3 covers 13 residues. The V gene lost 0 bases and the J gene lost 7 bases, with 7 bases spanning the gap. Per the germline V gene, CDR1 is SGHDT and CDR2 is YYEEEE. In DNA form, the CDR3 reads TGTGCCAGCAGCTTGGGGGACGGTGAAAAACTGTTTTTT. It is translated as CASSLGDGEKLFF.

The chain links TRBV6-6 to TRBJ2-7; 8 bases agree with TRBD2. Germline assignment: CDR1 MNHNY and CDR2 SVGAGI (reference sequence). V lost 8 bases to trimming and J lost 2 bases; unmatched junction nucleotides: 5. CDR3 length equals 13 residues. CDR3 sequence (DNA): TGTGCCAGCTCCTCGACTAGCGCCTACGAGCAGTACTTC. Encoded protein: CASSSTSAYEQYF.

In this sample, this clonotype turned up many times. CDR3 loop: CASSSGAGSFTDTQYF. The CDR3 coding sequence is TGTGCCAGCAGTTCAGGGGCCGGTTCCTTCACAGATACGCAGTATTTT. The V call is TRBV12-3 or TRBV12-4, the J call TRBJ2-3; perhaps TRBD1 as D (6 bases). V shed 4 bases and J shed 2 bases, with 16 bases lying between them. The CDR3 runs 16 residues.